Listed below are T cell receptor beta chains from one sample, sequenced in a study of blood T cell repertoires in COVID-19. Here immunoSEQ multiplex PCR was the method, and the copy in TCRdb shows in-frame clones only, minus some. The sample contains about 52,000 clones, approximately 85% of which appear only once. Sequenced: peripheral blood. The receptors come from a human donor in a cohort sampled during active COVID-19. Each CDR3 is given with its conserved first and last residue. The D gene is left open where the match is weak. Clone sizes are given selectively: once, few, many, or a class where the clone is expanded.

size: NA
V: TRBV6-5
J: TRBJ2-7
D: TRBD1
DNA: TGTGCCAGCAGCCGCGCCGGGACAGGGAATCGGTACTTC
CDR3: CASSRAGTGNRYF

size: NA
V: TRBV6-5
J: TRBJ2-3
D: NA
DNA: TGTGCCAGCAGTTCCCTTAGCGGCTGGGTAGGAGATACGCAGTATTTT
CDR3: CASSSLSGWVGDTQYF

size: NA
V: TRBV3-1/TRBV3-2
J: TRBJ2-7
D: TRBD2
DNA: TGTGCCAGCAGCCAAGCGGCTAGCGGGAACTACGAGCAGTACTTC
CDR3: CASSQAASGNYEQYF

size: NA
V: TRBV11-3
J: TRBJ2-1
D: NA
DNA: TGTGCCAGCAGCTTAGCCCTACCGGGGGAGCAGTTCTTC
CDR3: CASSLALPGEQFF

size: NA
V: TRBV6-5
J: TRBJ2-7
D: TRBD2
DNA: TGTGCCAGCAGTCGGGGGACTAGCGGGAGTTACGAGCAGTACTTC
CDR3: CASSRGTSGSYEQYF

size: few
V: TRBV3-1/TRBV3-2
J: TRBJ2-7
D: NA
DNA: TGTGCCAGCAGCCTACCGGGACACCCGAAGCAGTACTTC
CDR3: CASSLPGHPKQYF

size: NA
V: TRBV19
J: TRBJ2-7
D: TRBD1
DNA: TGTGCCAGTAGCAAACCGGGACAGGGTTCCGAGCAGTACTTC
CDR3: CASSKPGQGSEQYF

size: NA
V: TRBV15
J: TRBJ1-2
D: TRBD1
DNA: TGTGCCACCAGCATGGACAGGGGGAACTATGGCTACACCTTC
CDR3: CATSMDRGNYGYTF

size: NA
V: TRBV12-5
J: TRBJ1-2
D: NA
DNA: TGTGCTAGTGCCCACGGGACTAACTATGGCTACACCTTC
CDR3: CASAHGTNYGYTF

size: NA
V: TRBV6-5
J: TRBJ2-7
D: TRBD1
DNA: TGTGCCAGCAGCTCCGACAGGGTGGGATACGAGCAGTACTTC
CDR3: CASSSDRVGYEQYF

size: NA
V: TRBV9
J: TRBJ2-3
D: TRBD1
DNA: TGTGCCAGCAGCGACGAAGGGGGCCTTACAGATACGCAGTATTTT
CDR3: CASSDEGGLTDTQYF

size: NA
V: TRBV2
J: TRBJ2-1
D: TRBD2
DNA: TGTGCCAGGGGTGGGACTAGCGGGAGAAAACGCTACAATGAGCAGTTCTTC
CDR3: CARGGTSGRKRYNEQFF

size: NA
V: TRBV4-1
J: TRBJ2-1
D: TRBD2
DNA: TGCGCCAGCAGCCAAGGACTAGCAGAAGAGTACAATGAGCAGTTCTTC
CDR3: CASSQGLAEEYNEQFF

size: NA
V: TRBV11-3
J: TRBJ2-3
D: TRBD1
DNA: TGTGCCAGCAGCTCGACAGGGGGAGGAAGCACAGATACGCAGTATTTT
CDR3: CASSSTGGGSTDTQYF

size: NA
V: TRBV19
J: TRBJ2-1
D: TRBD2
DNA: TGTGCCAGTACCTTAGAGTCACTAGCGGGGGTTAATGAGCAGTTCTTC
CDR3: CASTLESLAGVNEQFF

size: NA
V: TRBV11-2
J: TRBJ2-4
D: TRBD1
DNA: TGTGCCAGCAGCTTTCGGGGACAGGGGGACATTCAGTACTTC
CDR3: CASSFRGQGDIQYF

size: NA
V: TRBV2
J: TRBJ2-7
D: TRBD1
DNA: TGTGCCAGCGGATTAGGGGACAGGGGTTTACAGCAGTACTTC
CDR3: CASGLGDRGLQQYF

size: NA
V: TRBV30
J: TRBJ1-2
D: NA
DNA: TGTGCCTGGAGTGATGGGGGGTTGCTTTATGGCTACACCTTC
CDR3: CAWSDGGLLYGYTF

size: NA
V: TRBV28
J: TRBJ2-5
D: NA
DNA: TGTGCCAGCAGTTTATGGCGGGGTCCGGGTGAGACCCAGTACTTC
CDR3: CASSLWRGPGETQYF

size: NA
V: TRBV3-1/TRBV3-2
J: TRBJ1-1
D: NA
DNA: TGTGCCAGCAGCCAAGACAACGGTGGCACTGAAGCTTTCTTT
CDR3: CASSQDNGGTEAFF

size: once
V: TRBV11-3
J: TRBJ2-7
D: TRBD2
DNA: TGTGCCAGCAGCTTAGGCGGGGGTGTCGCCTACGAGCAGTACTTC
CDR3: CASSLGGGVAYEQYF

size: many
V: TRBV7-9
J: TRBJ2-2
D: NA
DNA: TGTGCCAGCAGCACCACGACAGACACCGGGGAGCTGTTTTTT
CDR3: CASSTTTDTGELFF

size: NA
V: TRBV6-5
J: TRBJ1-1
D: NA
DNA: TGTGCCAGCAGTCAAAGGGGTACGGCTTTCTTT
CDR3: CASSQRGTAFF